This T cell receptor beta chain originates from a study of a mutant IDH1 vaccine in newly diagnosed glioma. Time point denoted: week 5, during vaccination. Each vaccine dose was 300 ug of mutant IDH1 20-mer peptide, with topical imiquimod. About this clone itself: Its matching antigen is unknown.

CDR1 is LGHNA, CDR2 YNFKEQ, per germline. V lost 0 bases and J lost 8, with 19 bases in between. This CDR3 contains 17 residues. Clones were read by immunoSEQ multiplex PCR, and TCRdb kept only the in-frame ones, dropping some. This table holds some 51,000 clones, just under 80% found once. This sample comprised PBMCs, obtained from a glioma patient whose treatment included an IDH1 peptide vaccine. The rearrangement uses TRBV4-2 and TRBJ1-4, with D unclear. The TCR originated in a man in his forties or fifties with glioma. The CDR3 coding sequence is TGTGCCAGCAGCCAAGAATGGGCCTCGGGCGGAAGCGAAAAACTGTTTTTT. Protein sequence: CASSQEWASGGSEKLFF.